This passage covers 18 T cell receptor beta chains from one sample sequenced in a study of cytomegalovirus exposure and HLA in healthy donors. With 60 Vbeta and 13 Jbeta primers, the PCR was carried out. Repertoires were generated with immunoSEQ multiplex PCR, while TCRdb's copy carries only in-frame clones and drops some. The sample gives approximately 150,000 clones, 83% of which show up once; around 4.1% is in the top ten. Specimen: PBMCs. Receptors were obtained from a man aged 45 to 65 in good health and CMV-seropositive.

In this sample, this clone turned up a few times. The gene calls are TRBV7-2 and TRBJ2-7, with D uncertain. The CDR3 extends over 15 amino acids. Trimming shortened V by 2 bases and J by 1 base, and 12 bases separated the two germline ends. CDR1 and CDR2 (germline): SGHTA, FQGNSA. Here the CDR3 DNA reads TGTGCCAGCAGCTTATTCCTGGGCCTATCCTACGAGCAGTACTTC. Translating it yields CASSLFLGLSYEQYF.

This chain's CDR3 is CASSSWTVFSGANVLTF. The CDR3 coding sequence is TGTGCCAGCAGCTCGTGGACAGTCTTCTCTGGGGCCAACGTCCTGACTTTC. V gene TRBV5-6 combines with J gene TRBJ2-6; D is possibly TRBD1 (6 bases). Germline lookup yields CDR1 SGHDT and CDR2 YYEEEE. This CDR3 region has 17 residues. The V end lost 3 bases, the J end lost 0 bases, and 13 bases lay between the germline ends.

V usage is TRBV7-2 and J usage is TRBJ1-1; TRBD1 might be the D (5 bases). V lost 6 bases, J lost 0 bases, and 11 bases lay in between. This CDR3 contains 14 residues. CDR1 is SGHTA, CDR2 FQGNSA, per germline. DNA for the CDR3: TGTGCCAGCAGGCCACGACAGATGAACACTGAAGCTTTCTTT. It specifies CASRPRQMNTEAFF.

To note about this clone: This same CDR3 is encoded by further DNA sequences in the sample. The V gene is TRBV19, the J gene TRBJ1-5; D is ambiguous. V was pared by 4 bases and J by 1 base, with 8 bases between. Germline CDR1 and CDR2: LNHDA and SQIVND (reference sequence). The CDR3 length is 14 residues. CDR3: CASSREGSNQPQHF. CDR3 nucleotide sequence: TGTGCCAGTAGTAGGGAGGGAAGCAATCAGCCCCAGCATTTT.

This chain joins TRBV5-1 and TRBJ2-1; 7 nucleotides agree with TRBD1. Germline CDR1 reads SGHRS; CDR2 reads YFSETQ. V dropped 4 bases and J dropped 9; count of bases not matched to a gene: 7. This CDR3 comprises 13 residues. CDR3 loop: CASSPQGVGEQFF. The CDR3 nucleotides are TGCGCCAGCAGCCCCCAGGGGGTGGGTGAGCAGTTCTTC.

The DNA for the CDR3 is TGTGCCAGCAGCCGGCAAGCGCGGGGGGGTGGAGAGACCCAGTACTTC. Translated, it gives CASSRQARGGGETQYF. The rearrangement joins TRBV5-4 to TRBJ2-5; 9 positions agree with TRBD2. J was trimmed by 4 bases and V by 4 bases; bases with no gene match: 11. The CDR3 extends over 16 amino acids. The germline V gene encodes CDR1 SGHNT and CDR2 YYREEE (reference sequence).

The chain couples TRBV5-1 to TRBJ2-7; possible D gene TRBD2, 5 bases. Per germline, CDR1 SGHRS and CDR2 YFSETQ. The germline V and J ends were trimmed by 5 bases and 0 bases, with 9 bases remaining between them. This CDR3 comprises 13 residues. The CDR3 is CASRARVSYEQYF. The CDR3 DNA sequence: TGCGCCAGCAGAGCGAGGGTCTCCTACGAGCAGTACTTC.

J is TRBJ2-5 and V is TRBV18, with D perhaps TRBD2 (6 bases). The V gene lost 0 bases and the J gene lost 5 bases, with 13 bases spanning the gap. The CDR3 is 15 residues long. Looked up from germline, CDR1 is KGHSH and CDR2 is LQKENI. The CDR3 spells CASSPPGPAGETQYF. In DNA form, the CDR3 reads TGTGCCAGCTCACCACCGGGGCCAGCGGGTGAGACCCAGTACTTC. Variable domain in full (rest from reference TRBV18 and TRBJ2-5): NAGVMQNPRHLVRRRGQEARLRCSPMKGHSHVYWYRQLPEEGLKFMVYLQKENIIDESGMPKERFSAEFPKEGPSILRIQQVVRGDSAAYFCASSPPGPAGETQYFGPGTRLLVL.

The sample holds one count of this clone. The genes are TRBV5-1 and TRBJ1-1; maybe TRBD1 (6 bases). The V gene's germline CDR1 is SGHRS and CDR2 YFSETQ. V lost 2 bases and J 0 bases, leaving 14 bases between the germline ends. This CDR3 is 16 amino acids long. The CDR3 bases are TGCGCCAGCAGCTTAGGACAGAACTTTATGAACACTGAAGCTTTCTTT. Its protein is CASSLGQNFMNTEAFF.

The V gene is TRBV4-1, the J gene TRBJ2-1; 7 nucleotides line up with TRBD1. This CDR3 contains 14 residues. The J segment lost 6 bases and the V segment lost 6 bases, leaving 8 bases of the junction unmatched. Per the germline V gene, CDR1 is MGHRA and CDR2 is YSYEKL. CDR3 nucleotides: TGCGCCAGCAGAGACAGGGTTGGGGCCAATGAGCAGTTCTTC. The encoded protein is CASRDRVGANEQFF.

This clone showed up just once. The rearrangement links TRBV6-5 to TRBJ1-5; D unclear. Germline assignment: CDR1 MNHEY and CDR2 SVGAGI. CDR3 length: 13 amino acids. V gave up 0 bases and J gave up 7 bases, with 7 bases separating them. The CDR3 sequence is CASSYSNGQPQHF. CDR3 coding DNA: TGTGCCAGCAGTTACTCGAACGGGCAGCCCCAGCATTTT.

This clone was seen once. V is TRBV19 and J is TRBJ1-4, with D possibly matching TRBD1 (6 bases). The CDR3 is 17 residues long. From germline, CDR1 is LNHDA and CDR2 SQIVND (reference sequence). The V gene lost 5 bases and the J gene lost 7 bases, with 23 bases spanning the gap. The CDR3: CASSVGTSVSGLEKLFF. CDR3 in DNA: TGTGCCAGTAGTGTCGGGACATCCGTATCGGGGCTTGAAAAACTGTTTTTT.

This chain uses TRBV7-3 with TRBJ1-1, with 7 bases that match TRBD1. Per germline, CDR1 SGHTA and CDR2 FQGTGA. Unmatched junction bases numbered 3, after V lost 4 bases and J lost 1 base. The length of the CDR3 is 14 residues. This chain's CDR3 is CASSSSGGNTEAFF. The CDR3, as DNA: TGTGCCAGCAGCTCGTCAGGGGGGAACACTGAAGCTTTCTTT.

This chain connects TRBV14 to TRBJ2-7; weak D call: TRBD2 (5 bases). The CDR3 is made up of 14 amino acids. V lost 6 bases, J lost 4 bases, and 16 bases lay in between. The germline V gene has CDR1 SGHDN and CDR2 FVKESK. The CDR3 region is CASSVYEGPYEQYF. CDR3 nucleotide sequence: TGTGCCAGCAGTGTTTATGAGGGTCCTTACGAGCAGTACTTC.

The J gene is TRBJ1-2, the V gene TRBV6-1; possible D gene TRBD1, 6 bases. Germline CDR1 MNHNS, CDR2 SASEGT. This CDR3 contains 10 residues. V was shortened by 9 bases and J by 8 bases, with 10 bases between the two germline ends. This chain's CDR3 is CASTGRGYTF. Here the CDR3 DNA reads TGTGCCAGTACAGGGCGCGGCTACACCTTC.

The chain combines TRBV6-5 with TRBJ2-3; a possible D gene is TRBD1 (6 bases). Germline CDR1 MNHEY, CDR2 SVGAGI. This CDR3 has 13 residues. Trimming left V 5 bases short and J 8 bases short, with 14 bases between. For the CDR3, the DNA is TGTGCCAGCAGTCCCCAGGGGTGGGGTACGCAGTATTTT. Translating gives CASSPQGWGTQYF.

The V gene is TRBV7-9, the J gene TRBJ1-3; no firm D call. V dropped 1 base and J dropped 1 base, with 8 bases sitting between them. The CDR3 contains 15 residues. The germline gives CDR1 SEHNR, CDR2 FQNEAQ (reference sequence). CDR3 sequence: CASSLERGSGNTIYF. The CDR3 coding sequence is TGTGCCAGCAGCTTAGAACGGGGATCTGGAAACACCATATATTTT.

The chain carries TRBV29-1 and TRBJ2-3; TRBD2 agrees at 13 bases. The junction had 4 bases not matched to a gene; V was cut back by 4 bases and J by 0 bases. Germline CDR1 reads SQVTM; CDR2 reads ANQGSEA. This CDR3 has 16 amino acids. CDR3 region: CSVGRLAGGSTDTQYF. CDR3 sequence (DNA): TGCAGCGTTGGGAGACTAGCGGGGGGAAGCACAGATACGCAGTATTTT.